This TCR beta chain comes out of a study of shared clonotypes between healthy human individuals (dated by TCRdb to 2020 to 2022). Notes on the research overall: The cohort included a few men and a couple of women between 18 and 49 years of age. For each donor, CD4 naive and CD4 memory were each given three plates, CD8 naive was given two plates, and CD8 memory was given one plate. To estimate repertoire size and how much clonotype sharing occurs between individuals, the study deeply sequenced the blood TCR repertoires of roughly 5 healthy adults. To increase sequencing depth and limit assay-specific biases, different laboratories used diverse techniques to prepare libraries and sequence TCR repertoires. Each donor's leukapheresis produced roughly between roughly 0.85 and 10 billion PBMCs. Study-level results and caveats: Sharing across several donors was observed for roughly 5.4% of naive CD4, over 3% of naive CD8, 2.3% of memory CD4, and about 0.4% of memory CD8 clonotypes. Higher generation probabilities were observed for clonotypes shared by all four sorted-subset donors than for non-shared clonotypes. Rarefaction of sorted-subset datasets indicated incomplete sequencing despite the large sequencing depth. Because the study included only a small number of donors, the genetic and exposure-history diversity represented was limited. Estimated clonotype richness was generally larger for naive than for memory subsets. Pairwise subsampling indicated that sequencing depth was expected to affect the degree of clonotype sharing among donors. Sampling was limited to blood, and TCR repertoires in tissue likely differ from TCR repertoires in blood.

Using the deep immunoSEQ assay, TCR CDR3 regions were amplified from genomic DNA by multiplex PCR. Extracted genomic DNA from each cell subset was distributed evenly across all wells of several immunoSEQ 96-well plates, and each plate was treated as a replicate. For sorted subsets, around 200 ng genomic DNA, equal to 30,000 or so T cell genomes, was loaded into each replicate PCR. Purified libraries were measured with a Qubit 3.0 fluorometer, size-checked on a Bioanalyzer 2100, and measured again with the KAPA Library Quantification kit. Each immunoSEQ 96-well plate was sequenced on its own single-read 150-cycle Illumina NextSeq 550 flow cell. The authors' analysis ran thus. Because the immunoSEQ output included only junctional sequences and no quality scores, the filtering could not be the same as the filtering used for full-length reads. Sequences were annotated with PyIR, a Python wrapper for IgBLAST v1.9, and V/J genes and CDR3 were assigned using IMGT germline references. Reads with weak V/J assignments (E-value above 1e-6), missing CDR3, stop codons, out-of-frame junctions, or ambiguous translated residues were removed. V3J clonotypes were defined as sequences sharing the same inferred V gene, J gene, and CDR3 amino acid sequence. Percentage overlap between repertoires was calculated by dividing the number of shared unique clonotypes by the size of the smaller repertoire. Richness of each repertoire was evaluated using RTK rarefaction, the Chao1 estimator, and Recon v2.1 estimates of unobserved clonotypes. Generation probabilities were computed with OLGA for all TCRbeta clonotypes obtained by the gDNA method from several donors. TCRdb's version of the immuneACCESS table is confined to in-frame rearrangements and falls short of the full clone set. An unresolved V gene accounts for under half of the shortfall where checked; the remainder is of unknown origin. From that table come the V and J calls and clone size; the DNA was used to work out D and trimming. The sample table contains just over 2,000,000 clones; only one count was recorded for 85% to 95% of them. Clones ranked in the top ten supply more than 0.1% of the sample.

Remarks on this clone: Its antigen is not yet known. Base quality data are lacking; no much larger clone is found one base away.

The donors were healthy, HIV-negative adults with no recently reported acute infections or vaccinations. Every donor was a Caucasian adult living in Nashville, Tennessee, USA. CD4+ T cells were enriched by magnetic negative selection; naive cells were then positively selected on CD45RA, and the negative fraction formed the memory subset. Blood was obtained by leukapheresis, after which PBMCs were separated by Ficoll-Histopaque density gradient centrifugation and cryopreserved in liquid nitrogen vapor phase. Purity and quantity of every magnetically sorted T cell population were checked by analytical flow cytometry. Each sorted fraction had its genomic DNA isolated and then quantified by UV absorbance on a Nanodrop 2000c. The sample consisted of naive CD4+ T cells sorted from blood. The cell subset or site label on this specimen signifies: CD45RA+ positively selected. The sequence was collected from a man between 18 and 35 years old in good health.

The DNA sequence is TGTGCCAGCAGCCCGGAGGGGGGGACTGCATCCTACGAGCAGTACTTC. Protein translation: CASSPEGGTASYEQYF. The chain was built from TRBV7-6 and TRBJ2-7; TRBD2 is a possible D gene, resting on 7 matching bases. The V and J ends are trimmed by 5 bases and 1 base, leaving 18 bases between them. CDR1 and CDR2 (SGHVS, FNYEAQ) derive from the germline V gene. The cysteine opens and the phenylalanine closes a CDR3 of 16 amino acids. CDR3 DNA is the only sequence kept; it has 48 bases, read in frame from the first base.